This T cell receptor beta chain was sequenced in a study of neurological immune-mediated disorders (dated by TCRdb to between 2018 and 2021). Notes on the research overall: Among the approximately 34 multiple sclerosis patients, approximately 30 had relapsing-remitting MS and 3 had secondary progressive MS. Peripheral blood TCR-beta repertoires from patients with HTLV-I-associated myelopathy (HAM/TSP), patients with multiple sclerosis, and healthy controls were compared in the study using UMI-based sequencing. Longitudinal samples, technical triplicates and paired sorted CD4+ and CD8+ T-cell subsets, alongside PBMC samples, were included among the roughly 100 TCR-beta libraries. The cohort comprised around 70 subjects: 14 HAM/TSP patients, 35 or so multiple sclerosis patients and 20 or so healthy controls. Beyond this particular receptor, the publication reports: The MS cluster was not associated with any clinical or MRI features, and the authors stated that larger cohorts are needed. No identical CDR3 amino acid sequences were found to be shared among expanded clones across subjects, suggesting that TCR-beta repertoires were private in all groups. Phylogenetic analysis grouped repertoires from 18 of 34 MS patients into a cluster of related CDR3 sequences, suggesting a possible repertoire-level signature. TCR clonal expansion was greatest in HAM/TSP patients and smallest in MS patients, who ranked below even healthy controls.

cDNA synthesis used template-switch 5'RACE with a primer carrying a 10-nucleotide random unique molecular identifier tagging each TCR transcript. Every sequencing run yielded over 160 million TCR-beta sequences covering 15-18 subjects. Total RNA was extracted with the RNeasy kit. Using the KAPA Real-time Library Amplification kit, TCR-beta VDJ regions were amplified with primers for the TCR constant region and the 5'RACE anchor. Sample indexes and Illumina adaptors were added in a first PCR, and a second PCR then increased library yield. The roughly 650 bp TCR product was size-selected on a 2% E-gel SizeSelection system after Ampure bead purification. Library quality was checked on a Bioanalyzer, concentration was measured with Qubit, and libraries were quantified with the Kapa Library Quantification kit before pooling. An Illumina HiSeq 2500 was used to sequence the libraries paired-end at 2 x 150 bp. To increase sequence diversity, roughly 24-30% phiX was spiked into each library pool. The published analysis was carried out like this. The quality-filtered reads were processed with the UMI-based MiGEC pipeline, whose error correction step removed more than 75% of the raw TCR sequences. IMGT germline references were used for alignment of VDJ genes, and clonotypes were defined by a unique CDR3 amino acid sequence together with V-J genes. Clonal expansion, Shannon diversity, and CDR3 relatedness (CalcPairwiseDistances, ClusterSamples) were evaluated with VDJtools, and phylogenetic trees were built with CLCbio workbench. A clone was classed as expanded if it had 8 or more unique UMIs, a cutoff based on coefficient-of-variation modelling across technical triplicates. TCRdb applied fastp at Q25 and MiXCR to the public reads, then kept only in-frame beta chains. All rows with the same CDR3 protein become a single entry with the most common DNA and genes. TCRdb's processing, not the authors', yielded these V and J calls. For this sample the table gives roughly 100,000 distinct CDR3 sequences, of which 3.5% were detected only once. Of the sample, under 6.5% is held by the ten largest clones.

Unsorted PBMC libraries were generated from 2 million PBMCs stored in RNAlater at -80 °C until RNA extraction. The multiple sclerosis patients were enrolled in a US clinical protocol that used magnetic resonance imaging to evaluate disease progression. PBMCs were separated from peripheral blood using Ficoll-Hypaque density gradient centrifugation and then cryopreserved in liquid nitrogen. This clonotype was detected ten times or more. It has no known antigen specificity. Per-base quality was not reported, and no clone a single base away is much larger than it. The TCR comes from a woman aged 18-29 years with multiple sclerosis. What was sequenced was PBMCs.

The DNA is as follows: TGTGCCAGTAGCAAGATGGGGCTCCTCTGGGACAGGGATCGCACAGATACGCAGTATTTT. It translates as CASSKMGLLWDRDRTDTQYF. The rearranged segments are TRBV19 and TRBJ2-3, with TRBD1 matching 9 junction bases. As encoded in the germline V gene (reference sequence), CDR1 is LNHDA while CDR2 is SQIVND. CDR3 length: 20 amino acids, cysteine to phenylalanine. CDR3 DNA is the only sequence kept; it has 60 bases, read in frame from the first base. Unmatched junction bases come to 20, with V trimmed by 6 bases and J by 1 base.